This entry concerns a single T cell receptor (beta chain). An end of the junction does not agree with germline; a read error may underlie this. The data stem from a study of blood T cell repertoires in COVID-19. Clones were sequenced by immunoSEQ multiplex PCR, and TCRdb holds only the in-frame ones, with some missing. The sample contains around 460,000 clones, about 90% of which appear only once. The source material was peripheral blood. The receptor's source is a man aged 18 to 29 with COVID-19, enrolled during active disease.

CDR3 sequence (DNA): TGTGCCAGCAGTGAAGCGGGGCAAGCCGGGTACGGGCAGTACTTC. This translates into CASSEAGQAGYGQYF. The rearrangement uses TRBV2 and TRBJ2-7; possible D gene TRBD1, 5 bases. Germline V gene lookup returns CDR1 SNHLY and CDR2 FYNNEI. The CDR3 has 15 residues.